What follows are 7 T cell receptor beta chains derived from one specimen sequenced in a study of T cells in localized non-small cell lung cancer. TCRdb keeps only in-frame clones here, not all; method: immunoSEQ multiplex PCR. The sample records around 2,000 clones, roughly 34% being singletons. Sequencing used lung tumor tissue, obtained before any cancer treatment. The receptors were sampled from a male donor aged 60 or over with stage I squamous cell lung carcinoma.

This clone came up a few times. The chain links TRBV11-3 to TRBJ2-5, with 7 nucleotides matching TRBD1. CDR3 length: 15 residues. Germline CDR1 reads SGHNT; CDR2 reads YENEEA. Trimming cost V 5 bases and J 4 bases; bases outside gene matches: 10. Here the CDR3 DNA reads TGTGCCAGCAGCCCTCAACCCTCAGGGGGAGAGACCCAGTACTTC. Its protein is CASSPQPSGGETQYF.

Here the CDR3 reads CASSVRGVEPQHF. CDR3 DNA sequence: TGTGCCAGCAGTGTCAGGGGAGTTGAGCCCCAGCATTTT. V gene TRBV9 combines with J gene TRBJ1-5; a possible D gene is TRBD1 (6 bases). CDR1 is SGDLS, CDR2 YYNGEE, per germline. The CDR3 has 13 residues. Deletions cut 5 bases from V and 8 bases from J, with 14 bases between.

The chain links TRBV28 to TRBJ1-1, with D perhaps TRBD1 (6 bases). V lost 3 bases and J 1 base, leaving 15 bases between the germline ends. Germline CDR1 is MDHEN and CDR2 is SYDVKM. The CDR3 has 16 amino acids. The CDR3 DNA reads TGTGCCAGCAGTTTTCCCCCGGGGACAACGAACACTGAAGCTTTCTTT. This sequence encodes CASSFPPGTTNTEAFF.

This clone has just a few counts. This chain joins TRBV11-3 and TRBJ1-5, with D maybe TRBD1 (5 bases). Trimming took 2 bases from V and 2 from J, leaving 19 bases between them. There are 18 residues in the CDR3. Germline loops: CDR1 SGHNT, CDR2 YENEEA. Here the CDR3 reads CASSLRPTQGSGNQPQHF. CDR3 DNA sequence: TGTGCCAGCAGCTTAAGGCCTACCCAGGGATCGGGCAATCAGCCCCAGCATTTT.

A single count supports this clone. The V call is TRBV19, the J call TRBJ1-1; 10 nucleotides align to TRBD1. CDR1 LNHDA and CDR2 SQIVND come from the germline V gene (reference sequence). This CDR3 is 15 amino acids long. Losses at the gene ends were 5 bases for V and 5 bases for J; bases not matched to a gene: 8. The CDR3 DNA reads as TGTGCCAGTAGTCTCCTGGACAGGGGGATTACTGAAGCTTTCTTT. It specifies CASSLLDRGITEAFF. Based on the CDR3 plus reference TRBV19 and TRBJ1-1, the full variable domain is DGGITQSPKYLFRKEGQNVTLSCEQNLNHDAMYWYRQDPGQGLRLIYYSQIVNDFQKGDIAEGYSVSREKKESFPLTVTSAQKNPTAFYLCASSLLDRGITEAFFGQGTRLTVV.

The J gene is TRBJ2-5, the V gene TRBV18, with no clear D. CDR1 and CDR2 (germline): KGHSH, LQKENI. The CDR3 is 13 residues long. Deletions cut 4 bases from V and 1 base from J, with 7 bases between. The DNA for the CDR3 is TGTGCCAGCTCACGGTCCAGCCAAGAGACCCAGTACTTC. It codes for CASSRSSQETQYF. Full variable domain (outside the CDR3, taken from reference TRBV18 and TRBJ2-5): NAGVMQNPRHLVRRRGQEARLRCSPMKGHSHVYWYRQLPEEGLKFMVYLQKENIIDESGMPKERFSAEFPKEGPSILRIQQVVRGDSAAYFCASSRSSQETQYFGPGTRLLVL.

The V and J genes are TRBV19 and TRBJ2-1; TRBD2 agrees at 8 bases. Germline trimming cut 10 bases from V and 8 bases from J; bases unmatched to any gene: 10. Germline V gives CDR1 LNHDA, CDR2 SQIVND (reference sequence). The CDR3 has 13 residues. The CDR3 sequence is CATSTGGWDEQFF. Written as DNA, the CDR3 is TGTGCCACCTCAACGGGGGGGTGGGATGAGCAGTTCTTC.